A single sample gave rise to the 18 T cell receptor beta chains below, sequenced in a study of blood T cells in healthy people across ages. Primers used in a second PCR of roughly 6 to 12 cycles were a sample-barcoded 5' primer and a J-beta primer mix. TCRdb used MiXCR to reprocess the 5' RACE reads, holding one entry per CDR3 protein. The profile shows about 640,000 distinct CDR3 sequences, roughly 58% of them singletons. Sequenced material: blood. The receptors shown here come from a man aged 55 to 70 in good health.

Only a few counts were recorded for this clonotype. The chain employs TRBV25-1 and TRBJ1-2; no clear D gene. Germline-derived CDR1 and CDR2 are MGHDK and SYGVNS. The CDR3 loop spans 12 amino acids. V was clipped by 1 base and J by 4 bases, with 4 bases between them. As DNA, the CDR3 is TGTGCCAGCAGTGAATTCGGCTATGGCTACACCTTC. Residues: CASSEFGYGYTF.

The V and J genes are TRBV7-2 and TRBJ2-7, with 9 positions matching TRBD2. CDR3 length: 15 residues. V shed 5 bases, J shed 10 bases, and the junction held 15 bases outside the gene matches. Germline V gene data show CDR1 as SGHTA and CDR2 as FQGNSA. CDR3 nucleotides: TGTGCCAGCAGCGTCTCCGGGACTAGCCGGGCCGCCCAGTACTTC. It yields the protein CASSVSGTSRAAQYF. The variable domain in full, with the rest retrieved from reference TRBV7-2 and TRBJ2-7, is GAGVSQSPSNKVTEKGKDVELRCDPISGHTALYWYRQSLGQGLEFLIYFQGNSAPDKSGLPSDRFSAERTGGSVSTLTIQRTQQEDSAVYLCASSVSGTSRAAQYFGPGTRLTVT.

This clonotype was observed many times. V usage is TRBV29-1 and J usage is TRBJ2-5; D is unclear. The CDR3 runs to 12 residues. The ends were cut back, 3 bases at V and 1 base at J, with 6 bases in the middle. CDR1 and CDR2 from the germline V gene are SQVTM and ANQGSEA. The CDR3: CSVDRSQETQYF. The CDR3 bases are TGCAGCGTTGACCGGTCCCAAGAGACCCAGTACTTC.

This rearrangement joins TRBV9 to TRBJ2-1; D is possibly TRBD2 (5 bases). Germline CDR1 is SGDLS and CDR2 is YYNGEE. The CDR3 is 14 amino acids. Trimming cost V 0 bases and J 5 bases, with 9 bases left between them. CDR3 nucleotide sequence: TGTGCCAGCAGCGTAGGGCGGGCCGACAATGAGCAGTTCTTC. It yields the protein CASSVGRADNEQFF.

In its sample, this clonotype was seen many times. The chain recombines TRBV5-5 with TRBJ1-2, with a weak D call TRBD1 (6 bases). The CDR3 runs 15 residues. With 2 bases removed from V and 4 bases from J, the gap between germline ends came to 15 bases. Germline CDR1 is SGHKS and CDR2 is YYEKEE (reference sequence). The CDR3 sequence is CASSFGGGQGYGYTF. CDR3 sequence (DNA): TGTGCCAGCAGCTTCGGGGGGGGCCAAGGCTATGGCTACACCTTC.

This clonotype has a handful of counts. The chain couples TRBV6-6 to TRBJ1-6; the D is unclear. Looked up from germline, CDR1 is MNHNY and CDR2 is SVGAGI (reference sequence). V was cut by 5 bases and J by 8 bases, with 16 bases left in between. This CDR3 is built from 15 residues. CDR3 in amino acids: CASSNTPPEDSPLHF. CDR3 nucleotide sequence: TGTGCCAGCAGTAACACACCCCCGGAGGATTCACCCCTCCACTTT.

The table lists this clonotype with many counts. The chain links TRBV3-1 to TRBJ2-5, with TRBD2 identical over 12 bases. Germline CDR1 and CDR2: LGHDT and YNNKEL (reference sequence). The CDR3 spans 15 residues. The trim removed 4 bases at V and 5 bases at J, leaving 5 bases unmatched. CDR3 region: CASSPGLAGMETQYF. CDR3 DNA sequence: TGTGCCAGCAGCCCCGGACTAGCGGGGATGGAGACCCAGTACTTC.

This clonotype was counted only a few times. The gene calls are TRBV6-5 and TRBJ2-7; D may be TRBD1 (5 bases). The V gene's germline CDR1 is MNHEY and CDR2 SVGAGI. V lost 2 bases and J lost 0, with 11 bases in between. This CDR3 is built from 15 residues. The DNA for the CDR3 is TGTGCCAGCAGTTACGAAGAGGACATCTCCTACGAGCAGTACTTC. Protein product: CASSYEEDISYEQYF.

V and J are TRBV27 and TRBJ1-6; D call uncertain. V lost 6 bases and J lost 0, with 3 bases in between. Per the germline V gene, CDR1 is MNHEY and CDR2 is SMNVEV (reference sequence). This CDR3 region has 13 residues. The CDR3 DNA is TGTGCCAGCAGCTACTCCTATAATTCACCCCTCCACTTT. Translating gives CASSYSYNSPLHF.

The chain links TRBV29-1 to TRBJ2-5; unclear D gene. V lost 6 bases and J 11 bases, leaving 16 bases between the germline ends. The CDR3 sequence is 11 residues long. Germline V gives CDR1 SQVTM, CDR2 ANQGSEA. The CDR3, as DNA: TGCAGCGTCGCCAGACACAATGAGCAGTACTTC. This gives the protein CSVARHNEQYF.

The rearrangement joins TRBV4-1 to TRBJ2-3; TRBD2 aligns across 15 bases. The ends lost 4 bases at V and 0 bases at J; junction bases unmatched: 8. There are 19 residues in the CDR3. CDR1 and CDR2 from the germline V gene are MGHRA and YSYEKL. This chain's CDR3 is CASSRGLAGGASSTDTQYF. For the CDR3, the DNA is TGCGCCAGCAGCCGAGGACTAGCGGGGGGGGCCTCTAGCACAGATACGCAGTATTTT.

This clonotype was seen only a few times. This chain's CDR3 is CASSVRGGVDIQYF. CDR3 sequence (DNA): TGTGCCAGCAGCGTAAGAGGGGGAGTTGACATTCAGTACTTC. The chain employs TRBV9 and TRBJ2-4, with D maybe TRBD1 (6 bases). The CDR3 runs 14 residues. V was shortened by 1 base and J by 8 bases, with 13 bases between the two germline ends. The germline V gene encodes CDR1 SGDLS and CDR2 YYNGEE.

This clonotype was found once. The rearrangement uses TRBV6-5 and TRBJ2-1; 13 bases align to TRBD2. The CDR3 covers 18 residues. After removal of 0 bases from V and 4 bases from J, the junction contained 6 bases not matched to a gene. CDR1 and CDR2 from the germline V gene are MNHEY and SVGAGI. This chain's CDR3 is CASSYSGTSGAGYNEQFF. The CDR3 nucleotides read TGTGCCAGCAGTTACTCAGGGACTAGCGGGGCCGGGTACAATGAGCAGTTCTTC.

J is TRBJ1-1 and V is TRBV9, with TRBD1 as a possible D gene (5 bases). V lost 4 bases and J 1 base, leaving 14 bases between the germline ends. The V gene's germline CDR1 is SGDLS and CDR2 YYNGEE. The CDR3 runs to 15 residues. As DNA, the CDR3 is TGTGCCAGCAGCCCGCGGGGCGGACAGAACACTGAAGCTTTCTTT. Amino acids: CASSPRGGQNTEAFF.

The chain joins TRBV20-1 to TRBJ1-5; D gene ambiguous. The germline gives CDR1 DFQATT, CDR2 SNEGSKA (reference sequence). The V gene lost 3 bases and the J gene lost 1 base, with 13 bases spanning the gap. This CDR3 contains 15 residues. As DNA, the CDR3 is TGCAGTGCTAGGTTTCGGGGATTGAGCAATCAGCCCCAGCATTTT. Translation: CSARFRGLSNQPQHF.

The chain couples TRBV5-1 to TRBJ1-1, with D unresolved. Germline V gene lookup returns CDR1 SGHRS and CDR2 YFSETQ. The CDR3 is 15 residues long. V was shortened by 6 bases and J by 7 bases, with 22 bases between the two germline ends. The DNA of the CDR3 is TGCGCCAGCACCATGGTAGGAGGTTCCCTCGGTGAAGCTTTCTTT. Protein: CASTMVGGSLGEAFF.

This sequence joins TRBV29-1 and TRBJ1-2, with no clear D. Germline V gene lookup returns CDR1 SQVTM and CDR2 ANQGSEA. V shed 2 bases and J shed 0 bases, with 16 bases lying between them. The CDR3 is made up of 16 amino acids. The CDR3 spells CSVESQLAPANYGYTF. CDR3 coding DNA: TGCAGCGTTGAATCACAGCTAGCCCCCGCTAACTATGGCTACACCTTC.

The chain has TRBV20-1 and TRBJ2-7; 8 bases are shared with TRBD2. Looked up from germline, CDR1 is DFQATT and CDR2 is SNEGSKA (reference sequence). Trimming cost V 3 bases and J 3 bases; bases outside gene matches: 13. CDR3 length equals 16 residues. In nucleotides, the CDR3 is TGCAGTGCTAGTGGGAGCGGGGGAACCGCGGTCTACGAGCAGTACTTC. Translation gives CSASGSGGTAVYEQYF.